These 2 T cell receptor beta chains originate from one sample sequenced in a study of T cells in Graves' hyperthyroidism and ophthalmopathy. From RNA transcripts, TCR beta CDR3 regions were amplified. Primed by the HTBI set, a first-round RT-PCR was run on the TCR CDR3. TCRdb analysed the multiplex PCR reads with MiXCR anew, one entry per CDR3 protein. The data show 400,000 to 550,000 distinct CDR3 sequences, around 15% seen once. Input material: blood. The receptors derive from a young woman with Graves' hyperthyroidism.

This clonotype was seen ten or more times. The rearrangement uses TRBV2 and TRBJ1-2; a possible D gene is TRBD1 (5 bases). Germline CDR1 reads SNHLY; CDR2 reads FYNNEI. Trimming left V 6 bases short and J 0 bases short, with 11 bases between. This CDR3 contains 14 residues. The CDR3 spells CASRWGRSNYGYTF. The CDR3 coding sequence is TGTGCCAGCAGGTGGGGACGGTCTAACTATGGCTACACCTTC. The full variable domain, rest sourced from reference TRBV2 and TRBJ1-2, is EPEVTQTPSHQVTQMGQEVILRCVPISNHLYFYWYRQILGQKVEFLVSFYNNEISEKSEIFDDQFSVERPDGSNFTLKIRSTKLEDSAMYFCASRWGRSNYGYTFGSGTRLTVV.

The chain combines TRBV10-3 with TRBJ1-5; possible D gene TRBD1, 5 bases. V lost 4 bases, J lost 5 bases, and 12 bases lay in between. This CDR3 spans 14 amino acids. CDR1 is ENHRY and CDR2 is SYGVKD in the germline V gene. This CDR3 reads CAISGQGQDQPQHF. DNA of the CDR3: TGTGCCATCAGTGGGCAGGGCCAGGATCAGCCCCAGCATTTT.